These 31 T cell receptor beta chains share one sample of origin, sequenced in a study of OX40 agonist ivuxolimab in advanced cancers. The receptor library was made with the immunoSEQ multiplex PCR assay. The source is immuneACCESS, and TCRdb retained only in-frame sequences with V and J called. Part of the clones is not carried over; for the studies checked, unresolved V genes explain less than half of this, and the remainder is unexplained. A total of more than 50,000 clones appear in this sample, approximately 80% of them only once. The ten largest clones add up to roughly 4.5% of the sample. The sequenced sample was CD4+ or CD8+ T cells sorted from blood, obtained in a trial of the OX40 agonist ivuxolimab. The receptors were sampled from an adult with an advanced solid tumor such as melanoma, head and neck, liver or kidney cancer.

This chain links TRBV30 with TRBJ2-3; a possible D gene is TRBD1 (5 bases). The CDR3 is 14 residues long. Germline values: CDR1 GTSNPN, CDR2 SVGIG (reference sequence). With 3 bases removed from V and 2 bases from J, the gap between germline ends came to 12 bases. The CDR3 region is CAWRGAFFTDTQYF. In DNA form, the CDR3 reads TGTGCCTGGAGAGGGGCATTCTTCACAGATACGCAGTATTTT. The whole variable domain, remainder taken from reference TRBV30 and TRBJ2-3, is SQTIHQWPATLVQPVGSPLSLECTVEGTSNPNLYWYRQAAGRGLQLLFYSVGIGQISSEVPQNLSASRPQDRQFILSSKKLLLSDSGFYLCAWRGAFFTDTQYFGPGTRLTVL.

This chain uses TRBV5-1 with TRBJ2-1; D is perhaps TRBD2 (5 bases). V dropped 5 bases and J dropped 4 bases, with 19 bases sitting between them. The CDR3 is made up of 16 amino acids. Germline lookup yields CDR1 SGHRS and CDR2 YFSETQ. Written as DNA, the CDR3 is TGCGCCAGCAGTAAGGCGGGCAGCGCAGGATACAATGAGCAGTTCTTC. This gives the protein CASSKAGSAGYNEQFF.

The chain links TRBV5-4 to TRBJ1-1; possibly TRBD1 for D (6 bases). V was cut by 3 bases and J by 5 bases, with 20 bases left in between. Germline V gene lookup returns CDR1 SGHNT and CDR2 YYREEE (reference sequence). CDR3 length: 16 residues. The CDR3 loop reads CASSWGGREKGTEAFF. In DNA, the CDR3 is TGTGCCAGCAGCTGGGGGGGCCGGGAAAAGGGAACTGAAGCTTTCTTT. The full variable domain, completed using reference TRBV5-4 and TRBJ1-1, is ETGVTQSPTHLIKTRGQQVTLRCSSQSGHNTVSWYQQALGQGPQFIFQYYREEENGRGNFPPRFSGLQFPNYSSELNVNALELDDSALYLCASSWGGREKGTEAFFGQGTRLTVV.

The DNA for the CDR3 is TGTGCCAGTAGCCCTGGGGGGGGCACCTACAATGAGCAGTTCTTC. This codes for CASSPGGGTYNEQFF. The chain has TRBV19 and TRBJ2-1; perhaps TRBD2 as D (7 bases). The V and J ends lost 6 bases and 2 bases respectively, with 14 bases between them. The CDR3 consists of 15 residues. From germline, CDR1 is LNHDA and CDR2 SQIVND (reference sequence).

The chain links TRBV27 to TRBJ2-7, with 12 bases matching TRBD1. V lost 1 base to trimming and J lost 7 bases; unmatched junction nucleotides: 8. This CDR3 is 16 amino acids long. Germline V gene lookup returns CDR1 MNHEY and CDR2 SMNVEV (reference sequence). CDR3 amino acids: CASSLWGGQGASEQYF. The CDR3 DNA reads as TGTGCCAGCAGTTTATGGGGGGGACAGGGGGCAAGTGAGCAGTACTTC.

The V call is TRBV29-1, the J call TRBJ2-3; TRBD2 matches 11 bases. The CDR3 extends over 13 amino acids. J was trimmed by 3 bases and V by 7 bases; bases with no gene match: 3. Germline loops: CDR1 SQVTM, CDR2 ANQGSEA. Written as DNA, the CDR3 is TGCAGCGATCGGACTAGCGGGACAGATACGCAGTATTTT. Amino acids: CSDRTSGTDTQYF.

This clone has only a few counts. The CDR3 coding sequence is TGTGCCAGCAGCTTGTCGGGACAGCAAGAGACCCAGTACTTC. Translating it yields CASSLSGQQETQYF. The chain employs TRBV5-8 and TRBJ2-5; 7 nucleotides agree with TRBD1. V was clipped by 1 base and J by 2 bases; unmatched bases: 2. The V gene's germline CDR1 is SGHTS and CDR2 YDEGEE. This CDR3 has 14 residues.

In DNA form, the CDR3 reads TGTGCCTCTGCGGCCGGGAACTATGGCTACACCTTC. It yields the protein CASAAGNYGYTF. The J gene is TRBJ1-2, the V gene TRBV28; no reliable D call. The CDR3 runs 12 residues. Trimming stripped 11 bases from V and 2 bases from J, with 12 bases between. Germline lookup yields CDR1 MDHEN and CDR2 SYDVKM.

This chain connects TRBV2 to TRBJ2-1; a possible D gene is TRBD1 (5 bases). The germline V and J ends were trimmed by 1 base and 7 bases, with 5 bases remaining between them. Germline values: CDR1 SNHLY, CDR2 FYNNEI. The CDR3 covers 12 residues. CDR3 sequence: CASSEEGNEQFF. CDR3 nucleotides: TGTGCCAGCAGTGAAGAGGGGAATGAGCAGTTCTTC.

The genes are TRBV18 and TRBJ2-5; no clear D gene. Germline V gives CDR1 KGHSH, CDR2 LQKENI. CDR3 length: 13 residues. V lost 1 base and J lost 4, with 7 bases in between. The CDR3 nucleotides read TGTGCCAGCTCACCACAAAAGCGAGAGACCCAGTACTTC. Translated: CASSPQKRETQYF. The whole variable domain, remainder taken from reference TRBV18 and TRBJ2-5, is NAGVMQNPRHLVRRRGQEARLRCSPMKGHSHVYWYRQLPEEGLKFMVYLQKENIIDESGMPKERFSAEFPKEGPSILRIQQVVRGDSAAYFCASSPQKRETQYFGPGTRLLVL.

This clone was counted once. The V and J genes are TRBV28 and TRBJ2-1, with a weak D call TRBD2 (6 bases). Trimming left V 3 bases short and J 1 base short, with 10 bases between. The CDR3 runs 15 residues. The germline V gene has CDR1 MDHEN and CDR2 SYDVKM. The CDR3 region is CASSFGGVSYNEQFF. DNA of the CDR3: TGTGCCAGCAGTTTTGGAGGGGTATCCTACAATGAGCAGTTCTTC. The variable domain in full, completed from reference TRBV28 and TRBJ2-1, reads DVKVTQSSRYLVKRTGEKVFLECVQDMDHENMFWYRQDPGLGLRLIYFSYDVKMKEKGDIPEGYSVSREKKERFSLILESASTNQTSMYLCASSFGGVSYNEQFFGPGTRLTVL.

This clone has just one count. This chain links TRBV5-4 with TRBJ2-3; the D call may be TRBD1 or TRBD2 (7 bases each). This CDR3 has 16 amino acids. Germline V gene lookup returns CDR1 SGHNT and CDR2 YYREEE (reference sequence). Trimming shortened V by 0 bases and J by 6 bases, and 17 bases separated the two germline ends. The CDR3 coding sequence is TGTGCCAGCAGCTTGGCCGCAGGGGGGGGCCAGGATACGCAGTATTTT. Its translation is CASSLAAGGGQDTQYF.

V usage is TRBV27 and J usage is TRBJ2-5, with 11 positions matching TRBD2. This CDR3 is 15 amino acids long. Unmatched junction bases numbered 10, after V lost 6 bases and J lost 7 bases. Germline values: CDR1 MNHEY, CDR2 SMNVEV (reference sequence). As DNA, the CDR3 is TGTGCCAGCAGCCAGACTAGCGGGGTAAAAGGGACCCAGTACTTC. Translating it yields CASSQTSGVKGTQYF.

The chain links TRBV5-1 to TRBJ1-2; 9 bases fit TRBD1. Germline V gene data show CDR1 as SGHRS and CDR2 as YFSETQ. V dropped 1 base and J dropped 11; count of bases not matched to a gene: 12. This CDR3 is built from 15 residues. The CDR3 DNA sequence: TGCGCCAGCAGCTTGTCCCCCGGACAGGGGATCCTGTACACCTTC. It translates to CASSLSPGQGILYTF.

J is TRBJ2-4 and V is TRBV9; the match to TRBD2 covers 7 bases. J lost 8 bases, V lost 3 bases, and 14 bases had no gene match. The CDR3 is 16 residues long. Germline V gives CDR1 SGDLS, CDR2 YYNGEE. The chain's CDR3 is CASSALGEGPWDIQYF. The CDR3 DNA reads TGTGCCAGCAGCGCCCTCGGGGAGGGGCCCTGGGACATTCAGTACTTC.

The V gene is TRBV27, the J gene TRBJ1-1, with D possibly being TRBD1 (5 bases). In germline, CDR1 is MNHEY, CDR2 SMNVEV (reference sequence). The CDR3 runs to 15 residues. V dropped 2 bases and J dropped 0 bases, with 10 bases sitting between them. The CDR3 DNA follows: TGTGCCAGCAGTTTAGGGTCGGGGCTGAACACTGAAGCTTTCTTT. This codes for CASSLGSGLNTEAFF.

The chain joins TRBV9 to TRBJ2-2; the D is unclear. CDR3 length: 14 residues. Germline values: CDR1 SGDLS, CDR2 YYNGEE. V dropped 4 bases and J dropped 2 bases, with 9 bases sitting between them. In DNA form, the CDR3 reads TGTGCCAGCAGCCCCCGGATCAACACCGGGGAGCTGTTTTTT. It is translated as CASSPRINTGELFF.

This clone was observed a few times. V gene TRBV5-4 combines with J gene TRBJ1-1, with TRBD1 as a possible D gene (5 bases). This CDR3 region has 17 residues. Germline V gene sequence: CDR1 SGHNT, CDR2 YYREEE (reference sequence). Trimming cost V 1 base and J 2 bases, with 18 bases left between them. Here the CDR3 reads CASSLRQGANRNTEAFF. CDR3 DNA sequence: TGTGCCAGCAGCTTGCGGCAGGGCGCCAATAGAAACACTGAAGCTTTCTTT.

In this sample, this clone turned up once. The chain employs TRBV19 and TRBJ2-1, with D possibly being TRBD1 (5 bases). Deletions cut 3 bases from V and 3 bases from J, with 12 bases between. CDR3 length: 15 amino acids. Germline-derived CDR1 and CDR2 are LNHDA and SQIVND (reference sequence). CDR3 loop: CASSISGYDYNEQFF. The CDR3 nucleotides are TGTGCCAGTAGTATTTCAGGGTACGACTACAATGAGCAGTTCTTC.

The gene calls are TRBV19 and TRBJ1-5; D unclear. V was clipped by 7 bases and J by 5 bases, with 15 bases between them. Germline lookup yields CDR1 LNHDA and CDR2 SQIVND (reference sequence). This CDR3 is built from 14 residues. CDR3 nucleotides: TGTGCCAGTACCCTGAGGAACAGAGATCAGCCCCAGCATTTT. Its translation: CASTLRNRDQPQHF.

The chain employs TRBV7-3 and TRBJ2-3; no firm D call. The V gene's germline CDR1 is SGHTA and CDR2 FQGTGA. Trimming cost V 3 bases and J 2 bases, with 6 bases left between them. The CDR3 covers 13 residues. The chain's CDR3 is CASSLSYTDTQYF. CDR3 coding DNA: TGTGCCAGCAGCTTGAGCTACACAGATACGCAGTATTTT.

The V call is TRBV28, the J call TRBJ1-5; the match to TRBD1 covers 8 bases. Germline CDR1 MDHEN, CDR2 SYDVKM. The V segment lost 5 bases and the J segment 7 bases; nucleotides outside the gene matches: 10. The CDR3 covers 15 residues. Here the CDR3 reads CASSPSGQGRQPQHF. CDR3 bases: TGTGCCAGCAGTCCCTCCGGACAGGGTAGGCAGCCCCAGCATTTT. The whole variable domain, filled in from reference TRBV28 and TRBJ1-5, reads DVKVTQSSRYLVKRTGEKVFLECVQDMDHENMFWYRQDPGLGLRLIYFSYDVKMKEKGDIPEGYSVSREKKERFSLILESASTNQTSMYLCASSPSGQGRQPQHFGDGTRLSIL.

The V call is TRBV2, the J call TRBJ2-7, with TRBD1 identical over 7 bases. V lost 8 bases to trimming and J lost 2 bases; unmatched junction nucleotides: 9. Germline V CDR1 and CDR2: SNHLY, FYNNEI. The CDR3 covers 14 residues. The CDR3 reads CASQGTVIAYEQYF. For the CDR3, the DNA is TGTGCCAGCCAGGGGACAGTAATTGCCTACGAGCAGTACTTC.

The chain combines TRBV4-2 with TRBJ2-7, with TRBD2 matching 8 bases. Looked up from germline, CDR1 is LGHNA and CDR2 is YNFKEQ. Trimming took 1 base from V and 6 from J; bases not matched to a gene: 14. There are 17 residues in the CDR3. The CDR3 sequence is CASSQVQAGGFVGEQYF. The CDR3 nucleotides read TGTGCCAGCAGCCAAGTGCAGGCGGGAGGATTTGTCGGCGAGCAGTACTTC.

The CDR3 is CASSGSGGTNQPQHF. CDR3 nucleotides: TGTGCCAGCAGTGGGTCCGGGGGAACTAATCAGCCCCAGCATTTT. The chain recombines TRBV25-1 with TRBJ1-5; TRBD1 is a possible D gene (5 bases). Looked up from germline, CDR1 is MGHDK and CDR2 is SYGVNS. The V end was cut by 4 bases, the J end by 4 bases, with 14 bases between. The CDR3 contains 15 residues.

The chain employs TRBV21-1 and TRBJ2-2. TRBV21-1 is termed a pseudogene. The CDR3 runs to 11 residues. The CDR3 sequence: CASSKRDALFF. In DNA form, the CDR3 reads TGTGCCAGCAGCAAAAGGGACGCGCTGTTTTTT.

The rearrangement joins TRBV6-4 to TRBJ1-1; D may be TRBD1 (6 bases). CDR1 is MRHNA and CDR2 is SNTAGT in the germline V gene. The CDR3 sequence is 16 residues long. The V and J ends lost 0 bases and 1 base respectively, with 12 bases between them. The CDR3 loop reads CASSDSGGAQNTEAFF. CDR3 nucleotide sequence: TGTGCCAGCAGTGACTCTGGGGGCGCTCAGAACACTGAAGCTTTCTTT.

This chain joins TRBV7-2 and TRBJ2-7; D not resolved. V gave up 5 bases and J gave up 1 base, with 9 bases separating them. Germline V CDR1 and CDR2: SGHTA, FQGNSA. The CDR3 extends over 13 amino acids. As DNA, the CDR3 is TGTGCCAGCAGCCCGTATAATTCCTACGAGCAGTACTTC. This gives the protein CASSPYNSYEQYF.

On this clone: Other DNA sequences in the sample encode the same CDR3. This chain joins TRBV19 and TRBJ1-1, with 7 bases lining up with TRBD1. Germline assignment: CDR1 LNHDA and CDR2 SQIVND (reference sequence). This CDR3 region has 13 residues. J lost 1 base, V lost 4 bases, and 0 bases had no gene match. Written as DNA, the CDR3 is TGTGCCAGTAGTAGACAGGGGAACACTGAAGCTTTCTTT. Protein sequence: CASSRQGNTEAFF.

The CDR3 region is CASSSGLTQFF. CDR3 DNA: TGTGCCAGCAGCTCGGGACTTACGCAGTTCTTC. The rearrangement joins TRBV9 to TRBJ2-1; maybe TRBD2 (6 bases). The V gene's germline CDR1 is SGDLS and CDR2 YYNGEE. CDR3 size: 11 residues. V lost 4 bases and J lost 12, with 11 bases in between. The full variable domain, rest sourced from reference TRBV9 and TRBJ2-1, is DSGVTQTPKHLITATGQRVTLRCSPRSGDLSVYWYQQSLDQGLQFLIQYYNGEERAKGNILERFSAQQFPDLHSELNLSSLELGDSALYFCASSSGLTQFFGPGTRLTVL.

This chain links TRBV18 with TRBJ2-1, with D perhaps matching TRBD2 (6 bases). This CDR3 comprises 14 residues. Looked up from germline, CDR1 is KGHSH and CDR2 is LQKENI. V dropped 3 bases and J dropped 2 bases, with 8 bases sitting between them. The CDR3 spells CASSPWTTYNEQFF. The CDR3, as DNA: TGTGCCAGCTCACCCTGGACTACCTACAATGAGCAGTTCTTC.